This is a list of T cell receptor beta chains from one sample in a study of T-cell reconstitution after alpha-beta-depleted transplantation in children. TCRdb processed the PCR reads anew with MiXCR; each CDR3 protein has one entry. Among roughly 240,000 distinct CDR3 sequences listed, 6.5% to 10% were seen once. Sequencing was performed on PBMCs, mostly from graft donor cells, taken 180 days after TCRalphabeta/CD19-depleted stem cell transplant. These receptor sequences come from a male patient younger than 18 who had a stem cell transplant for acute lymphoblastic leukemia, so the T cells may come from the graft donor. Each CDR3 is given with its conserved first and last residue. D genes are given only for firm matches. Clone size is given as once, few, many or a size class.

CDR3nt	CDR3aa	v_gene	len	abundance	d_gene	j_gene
TGCGCCAGCAGCACCCCCCGGACTAGCGGGAGGGCCGAAGATTCAGATACGCAGTATTTT	CASSTPRTSGRAEDSDTQYF	TRBV5-1	20	many	TRBD2	TRBJ2-3
TGTGCCAGCAGTTACGGGACAGGGGGGCCCTACAATGAGCAGTTCTTC	CASSYGTGGPYNEQFF	TRBV6-5	16	many	TRBD1	TRBJ2-1
TGTGCCAGCTGCGACAGGGGGCAATATAATTCACCCCTCCACTTT	CASCDRGQYNSPLHF	TRBV2	15	few	TRBD1	TRBJ1-6
TGTGCCAGCAGTTACTCAGAGTCGGGATCCTATAATTCACCCCTCCACTTT	CASSYSESGSYNSPLHF	TRBV6-5	17	many	NA	TRBJ1-6
TGCAGTGCTAGAGTCCCAGGGGCTCCCCTTCGTGGCTACACCTTC	CSARVPGAPLRGYTF	TRBV20-1	15	few	NA	TRBJ1-2
TGTGCCAGCAGGGAAAATCTGGACAGGGGGTCAAGAGATGGCTACACCTTC	CASRENLDRGSRDGYTF	TRBV21-1	17	many	NA	TRBJ1-2
TGTGCCAGCAGCCTTCAAGGGGGACACGGCTACACCTTC	CASSLQGGHGYTF	TRBV9	13	many	NA	TRBJ1-2
TGTGCCAGCAGCTTGGTCAGGCCCTACGAGCAGTACTTC	CASSLVRPYEQYF	TRBV7-2	13	many	NA	TRBJ2-7
TGCAGTGCTACGGGGGCATATAGCAATCAGCCCCAGCATTTT	CSATGAYSNQPQHF	TRBV20-1	14	many	NA	TRBJ1-5
TGTGCCAGCAGGCTGGCGGCGCGGCGGGTCGATGGCTACACCTTC	CASRLAARRVDGYTF	TRBV6-7	15	many	NA	TRBJ1-2
TGTGCCAGCTCACCACCGGAGCAAGAGACCCAGTACTTC	CASSPPEQETQYF	TRBV18	13	many	NA	TRBJ2-5
TGTGCCAGCAGCGTAGAAACAGGGGGTATGAACACTGAAGCTTTCTTT	CASSVETGGMNTEAFF	TRBV9	16	many	TRBD1	TRBJ1-1
TGTGCCAGCAAAAAGCTCGGGGCTGGTCAGCCCCAGCATTTT	CASKKLGAGQPQHF	TRBV12-3/TRBV12-4	14	many	NA	TRBJ1-5
TGTGCCAGCAGTTACCCGCGGGGGGCTGGGGCCAACGTCCTGACTTTC	CASSYPRGAGANVLTF	TRBV6-2/TRBV6-3	16	many	TRBD2	TRBJ2-6